This T cell receptor beta chain was found in a study of blood T cell repertoires in COVID-19. Study in general: Sites across the United States, Italy and Spain contributed samples from acute and convalescent COVID-19. T cells, B-cell-depleted T cells, or PBMCs supplied cDNA or gDNA.

The CDR3 has 14 residues. Germline V gives CDR1 MNHEY, CDR2 SVGAGI. Trimming stripped 6 bases from V and 3 bases from J, with 15 bases between. Original data processing: Estimates of nucleated cell counts were drawn from the amplification of reference gene primers. Assay used: immunoSEQ multiplex PCR; TCRdb lists only in-frame clones, some missing. The V and J calls and the clone size are those of that table, but D and trimming were determined from the DNA. The sample records about 280,000 clones, about nine tenths being singletons. Source material: peripheral blood. The receptor was derived from a man aged 35 to 55 with active or convalescent COVID-19. The chain combines TRBV6-5 with TRBJ2-7; no reliable D call. DNA for the CDR3: TGTGCCAGCAGCCCGACGGGTGGAGTCTACGAGCAGTACTTC. The encoded protein is CASSPTGGVYEQYF.